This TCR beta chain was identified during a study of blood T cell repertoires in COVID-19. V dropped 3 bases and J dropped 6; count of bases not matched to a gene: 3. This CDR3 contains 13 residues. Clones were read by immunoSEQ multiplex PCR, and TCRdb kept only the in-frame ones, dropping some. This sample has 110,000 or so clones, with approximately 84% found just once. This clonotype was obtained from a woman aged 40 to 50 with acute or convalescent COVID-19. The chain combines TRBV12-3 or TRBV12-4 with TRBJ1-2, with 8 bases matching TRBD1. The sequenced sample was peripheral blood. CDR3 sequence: CASSLGTGHGYTF. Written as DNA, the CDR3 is TGTGCCAGCAGTTTGGGGACAGGCCATGGCTACACCTTC.